Below are 24 T cell receptor beta chains sequenced from a single sample in a study of blood T cell repertoires in COVID-19. Some clones are missing from TCRdb's copy, which holds only in-frame ones; the method was immunoSEQ multiplex PCR. The sample lists fewer than 350,000 clones, roughly 85% occurring once. The sample was PBMCs or T cells enriched from blood (not recorded which). These TCRs come from a young woman who had been exposed to COVID-19.

This clone was counted a few times. The chain recombines TRBV28 with TRBJ1-2; no definite D call. V was trimmed by 6 bases and J by 8 bases, leaving 10 bases between them. Per the germline V gene, CDR1 is MDHEN and CDR2 is SYDVKM. This CDR3 comprises 11 residues. CDR3 nucleotide sequence: TGTGCCAGCAGCTCTACGGAGGGCTACACCTTC. It encodes CASSSTEGYTF.

This chain joins TRBV7-9 and TRBJ2-3, with 11 bases that match TRBD2. Losses at the gene ends were 3 bases for V and 6 bases for J; bases not matched to a gene: 2. CDR1 SEHNR and CDR2 FQNEAQ come from the germline V gene (reference sequence). CDR3 length equals 14 residues. CDR3 residues: CASSFSGRADTQYF. The CDR3 DNA follows: TGTGCCAGCAGCTTTAGCGGGAGGGCCGATACGCAGTATTTT.

The chain has TRBV7-3 and TRBJ2-2; 8 nucleotides align to TRBD2. The ends lost 5 bases at V and 2 bases at J; junction bases unmatched: 13. The CDR3 loop spans 18 amino acids. CDR1 and CDR2 from the germline V gene are SGHTA and FQGTGA. The CDR3 is CASSRNIGGGSNTGELFF. CDR3 coding DNA: TGTGCCAGCAGCCGAAACATTGGCGGGGGGTCCAACACCGGGGAGCTGTTTTTT.

The V call is TRBV12-5, the J call TRBJ1-6, with TRBD1 matching 7 bases. Germline V lookup: CDR1 LGHNT, CDR2 FRNRAP. The V segment lost 5 bases and the J segment 8 bases; nucleotides outside the gene matches: 9. The CDR3 length is 15 residues. The DNA of the CDR3 is TGTGCTAGTGGTATCGGGACAGTTGGTTATTCACCCCTCCACTTT. This codes for CASGIGTVGYSPLHF.

The chain couples TRBV5-8 to TRBJ2-1; 8 bases line up with TRBD1. The J segment lost 9 bases and the V segment lost 4 bases, leaving 9 bases of the junction unmatched. This CDR3 has 14 residues. CDR1 and CDR2 (germline): SGHTS, YDEGEE. CDR3 DNA sequence: TGTGCCAGCAGCCTCCAGGGGGCGGTGGGTGAGCAGTTCTTC. This encodes CASSLQGAVGEQFF. The variable domain in full, with the rest retrieved from reference TRBV5-8 and TRBJ2-1, is EAGVTQSPTHLIKTRGQQATLRCSPISGHTSVYWYQQALGLGLQFLLWYDEGEERNRGNFPPRFSGRQFPNYSSELNVNALELEDSALYLCASSLQGAVGEQFFGPGTRLTVL.

The rearrangement uses TRBV5-1 and TRBJ1-3, with 9 bases aligning to TRBD1. This CDR3 is 15 amino acids long. With 1 base clipped from V and 4 bases from J, the junction kept 3 bases outside the gene matches. Germline lookup yields CDR1 SGHRS and CDR2 YFSETQ. In DNA, the CDR3 is TGCGCCAGCAGCTTGAACAGGGGGCACGGAAACACCATATATTTT. Translated: CASSLNRGHGNTIYF.

The rearrangement joins TRBV5-6 to TRBJ2-3; 12 nucleotides agree with TRBD2. Per the germline V gene, CDR1 is SGHDT and CDR2 is YYEEEE. The CDR3 totals 18 residues. Trimming at V came to 3 bases and at J to 0 bases, leaving 8 bases not matched to a gene. The CDR3 bases are TGTGCCAGCAGCTCCGCTAGCGGGGGGGTGCTTAGCACAGATACGCAGTATTTT. This encodes CASSSASGGVLSTDTQYF.

The chain uses TRBV5-8 and TRBJ2-2; no clear D gene. Trimming shortened V by 0 bases and J by 3 bases, and 6 bases separated the two germline ends. The CDR3 runs 14 residues. The germline V gene encodes CDR1 SGHTS and CDR2 YDEGEE. CDR3 amino acids: CASSLATHTGELFF. The CDR3 DNA sequence: TGTGCCAGCAGCTTGGCTACGCACACCGGGGAGCTGTTTTTT.

This sequence joins TRBV5-1 and TRBJ2-1, with 12 bases fitting TRBD2. The CDR3 extends over 17 amino acids. The trim removed 1 base at V and 1 base at J, leaving 3 bases unmatched. Germline V gives CDR1 SGHRS, CDR2 YFSETQ. The CDR3 DNA is TGCGCCAGCAGCTTGAGGCTAGCGGGAGGGTCCTACAATGAGCAGTTCTTC. This encodes CASSLRLAGGSYNEQFF.

The CDR3 DNA is TGTGCCAGCAGCGTAGATCTAACTAGCGGTTGGGGGCAGTTCTTC. Protein product: CASSVDLTSGWGQFF. The V and J genes are TRBV9 and TRBJ2-1; 8 nucleotides agree with TRBD2. The CDR3 length is 15 residues. The germline V gene encodes CDR1 SGDLS and CDR2 YYNGEE. Losses at the gene ends were 0 bases for V and 12 bases for J; bases not matched to a gene: 11.

This chain connects TRBV5-8 to TRBJ2-5; D may be TRBD1 (6 bases). V was pared by 1 base and J by 13 bases, with 11 bases between. Germline lookup yields CDR1 SGHTS and CDR2 YDEGEE. This CDR3 has 11 amino acids. The CDR3 coding sequence is TGTGCCAGCAGCTTGAAGGGACACCCGTACTTC. Its translation is CASSLKGHPYF.

This clone was observed a single time. The CDR3 protein is CASMRSYNSPLHF. The CDR3 DNA is TGTGCCAGCATGCGCTCCTATAATTCACCCCTCCACTTT. The chain couples TRBV2 to TRBJ1-6; D ambiguous. The CDR3 consists of 13 residues. V gave up 7 bases and J gave up 0 bases, with 4 bases separating them. Germline V gene sequence: CDR1 SNHLY, CDR2 FYNNEI.

This clone occurred once. This chain links TRBV24-1 with TRBJ1-2; 7 bases align to TRBD1. Unmatched junction bases numbered 6, after V lost 7 bases and J lost 8 bases. Germline CDR1 KGHDR, CDR2 SFDVKD. This CDR3 has 12 residues. The CDR3 DNA is TGTGCCACCAGCACAGGGGTAGGCGGCTACACCTTC. It encodes CATSTGVGGYTF.

V gene TRBV18 combines with J gene TRBJ2-5, with 8 bases identical to TRBD1. V was pared by 6 bases and J by 5 bases, with 8 bases of the junction left unmatched. The CDR3 is made up of 14 amino acids. In germline, CDR1 is KGHSH, CDR2 LQKENI. The CDR3 DNA reads as TGTGCCAGCTCCCCAAGGACAGGGAGGGAGACCCAGTACTTC. Translated: CASSPRTGRETQYF.

V gene TRBV29-1 combines with J gene TRBJ1-1; 8 positions match TRBD1. Germline values: CDR1 SQVTM, CDR2 ANQGSEA. The CDR3 sequence is 11 residues long. With V trimmed by 7 bases and J by 11 bases, 9 bases remained unmatched. CDR3 residues: CSGLTGGLAFF. DNA of the CDR3: TGCAGCGGACTAACAGGGGGACTTGCTTTCTTT.

This sequence joins TRBV28 and TRBJ1-1, with unresolved D. This CDR3 is 14 amino acids long. Germline loops: CDR1 MDHEN, CDR2 SYDVKM. Trimming stripped 4 bases from V and 0 bases from J, with 9 bases between. The CDR3 DNA follows: TGTGCCAGCAGTTGGGCAACCATGAACACTGAAGCTTTCTTT. Translated, it gives CASSWATMNTEAFF.

The chain combines TRBV6-5 with TRBJ1-2, with 9 bases that match TRBD1. Germline V gene sequence: CDR1 MNHEY, CDR2 SVGAGI. This CDR3 spans 13 amino acids. V lost 5 bases and J lost 13; bases outside the gene matches: 11. The CDR3 loop reads CASSNRDRALRTF. CDR3 coding DNA: TGTGCCAGCAGTAATAGGGACAGGGCCCTTCGCACCTTC.

The chain combines TRBV9 with TRBJ2-7; D is perhaps TRBD2 (5 bases). Trimming left V 3 bases short and J 1 base short, with 11 bases between. Germline CDR1 is SGDLS and CDR2 is YYNGEE. The CDR3 runs 14 residues. CDR3 residues: CASSEVVASYEQYF. CDR3 sequence (DNA): TGTGCCAGCAGCGAGGTAGTAGCGTCCTACGAGCAGTACTTC.

This clone was found once. This chain connects TRBV5-1 to TRBJ1-2; D gene ambiguous. The V and J ends lost 2 bases and 1 base respectively, with 6 bases between them. The CDR3 sequence is 13 residues long. CDR1 and CDR2 from the germline V gene are SGHRS and YFSETQ. CDR3 amino acids: CASSLNSNYGYTF. Here the CDR3 DNA reads TGCGCCAGCAGCTTAAACAGTAACTATGGCTACACCTTC. Filled out from reference TRBV5-1 and TRBJ1-2, the complete variable domain reads KAGVTQTPRYLIKTRGQQVTLSCSPISGHRSVSWYQQTPGQGLQFLFEYFSETQRNKGNFPGRFSGRQFSNSRSEMNVSTLELGDSALYLCASSLNSNYGYTFGSGTRLTVV.

This clone is a singleton in its sample. V usage is TRBV2 and J usage is TRBJ2-4; the D gene is possibly TRBD2 (5 bases). Germline V gene data show CDR1 as SNHLY and CDR2 as FYNNEI. The CDR3 spans 14 residues. V lost 6 bases and J lost 6, with 15 bases in between. The CDR3, as DNA: TGTGCCAGCAGCCCCGGGGAGTGGCCAAACATTCAGTACTTC. As protein: CASSPGEWPNIQYF.

The chain is built from TRBV25-1 and TRBJ1-5; 8 bases are shared with TRBD1. Per germline, CDR1 MGHDK and CDR2 SYGVNS. V was pared by 3 bases and J by 0 bases, with 4 bases of the junction left unmatched. CDR3 length: 16 amino acids. The CDR3 nucleotides read TGTGCCAGCAGTGAGGACAGGGATAATAGCAATCAGCCCCAGCATTTT. This sequence encodes CASSEDRDNSNQPQHF.

The CDR3 here is CASSPQRYSSYNEQFF. The CDR3 DNA reads TGTGCCAGCAGCCCACAGCGGTATAGCTCCTACAATGAGCAGTTCTTC. The chain is built from TRBV7-9 and TRBJ2-1; a possible D gene is TRBD2 (5 bases). Germline CDR1 is SEHNR and CDR2 is FQNEAQ (reference sequence). This CDR3 has 16 residues. V dropped 5 bases and J dropped 0 bases, with 14 bases sitting between them.

The chain links TRBV11-3 to TRBJ2-7; TRBD2 matches at 10 bases. This CDR3 has 18 residues. Germline V gene lookup returns CDR1 SGHNT and CDR2 YENEEA. The ends lost 1 base at V and 4 bases at J; junction bases unmatched: 13. The CDR3 nucleotides read TGTGCCAGCAGCTTAGCGCGTTCAGGACTAGCGGAGGATTACGAGCAGTACTTC. It encodes CASSLARSGLAEDYEQYF.

Ten or more counts support this clone. The chain is built from TRBV19 and TRBJ2-7, with D possibly TRBD2 on 5 matching bases. The germline V gene encodes CDR1 LNHDA and CDR2 SQIVND (reference sequence). V lost 7 bases to trimming and J lost 3 bases, with 13 bases between them. The CDR3 is 13 amino acids. The CDR3 spells CASKDSYSYEQYF. The CDR3 DNA reads as TGTGCCAGTAAGGACTCATATAGCTACGAGCAGTACTTC.